These T cell receptor beta chains were read from a single sample in a study of OX40 agonist ivuxolimab in advanced cancers. TCRdb's table, derived via immunoSEQ multiplex PCR, lists solely in-frame clones and lacks some. Of around 58,000 clones in the sample, more than 75% were seen once. This specimen consisted of CD4+ or CD8+ T cells sorted from blood, obtained in a trial of the OX40 agonist ivuxolimab. The receptors derive from an adult with an advanced solid tumor such as melanoma, head and neck, liver or kidney cancer. Each CDR3 is given with its conserved first and last residue. Fields, in order: V gene, J gene, D gene, CDR3 protein. The D gene is left open where the match is weak.

v_call: TRBV7-9
j_call: TRBJ1-2
d_call: NA
cdr3_aa: CASSPDVDRTYGYTF

v_call: TRBV9
j_call: TRBJ1-2
d_call: TRBD1
cdr3_aa: CASSAPTGQVDGYTF

v_call: TRBV27
j_call: TRBJ2-5
d_call: TRBD2
cdr3_aa: CASSTRGTSGGHLETQYF

v_call: TRBV28
j_call: TRBJ1-5
d_call: NA
cdr3_aa: CASSYRTGRQPQHF

v_call: TRBV28
j_call: TRBJ1-2
d_call: TRBD1
cdr3_aa: CASRDVRDRGYTF

v_call: TRBV4-1
j_call: TRBJ1-1
d_call: NA
cdr3_aa: CASSQGPGGNTEAFF

v_call: TRBV20-1
j_call: TRBJ1-2
d_call: NA
cdr3_aa: CSARGPYGYTF

v_call: TRBV7-9
j_call: TRBJ2-7
d_call: NA
cdr3_aa: CASSSPSRYEQYF

v_call: TRBV6-5
j_call: TRBJ1-1
d_call: TRBD1
cdr3_aa: CASTTKWDSFEAFF

v_call: TRBV6-4
j_call: TRBJ2-3
d_call: NA
cdr3_aa: CASSLGGTDTQYF

v_call: TRBV13
j_call: TRBJ2-3
d_call: TRBD1
cdr3_aa: CASSWGQGTDTQYF

v_call: TRBV11-1
j_call: TRBJ2-3
d_call: TRBD2
cdr3_aa: CASSWEGENTDTQYF

v_call: TRBV6-5
j_call: TRBJ1-5
d_call: NA
cdr3_aa: CASSPYGRDQPQHF

v_call: TRBV15
j_call: TRBJ1-1
d_call: NA
cdr3_aa: CATSREGDTEAFF

v_call: TRBV2
j_call: TRBJ1-1
d_call: NA
cdr3_aa: CASSYGEAFF

v_call: TRBV27
j_call: TRBJ2-2
d_call: NA
cdr3_aa: CASSGSRELFF

v_call: TRBV6-5
j_call: TRBJ2-5
d_call: TRBD1
cdr3_aa: CASSYARGRGETQYF

v_call: TRBV9
j_call: TRBJ1-3
d_call: TRBD1
cdr3_aa: CASSVEGTGSISGNTIYF

v_call: TRBV4-3
j_call: TRBJ2-7
d_call: NA
cdr3_aa: CASSERGGYEQYF

v_call: TRBV9
j_call: TRBJ2-1
d_call: NA
cdr3_aa: CASSVNGEEQFF

v_call: TRBV7-6
j_call: TRBJ2-1
d_call: TRBD1
cdr3_aa: CASSLRGQGRDEQFF

v_call: TRBV4-1
j_call: TRBJ1-1
d_call: NA
cdr3_aa: CASSQVFGGDDTEAFF

v_call: TRBV12-5
j_call: TRBJ1-4
d_call: NA
cdr3_aa: CASGLVRDLRNEKLFF

v_call: TRBV18
j_call: TRBJ2-2
d_call: NA
cdr3_aa: CASSRVTGELFF

v_call: TRBV5-4
j_call: TRBJ1-2
d_call: NA
cdr3_aa: CASSLDGELYGYTF

v_call: TRBV5-6
j_call: TRBJ2-3
d_call: NA
cdr3_aa: CASGAMEVEDTQYF

v_call: TRBV5-6
j_call: TRBJ2-1
d_call: TRBD1
cdr3_aa: CASSLALDRGNEQFF

v_call: TRBV23-1
j_call: TRBJ2-1
d_call: TRBD1
cdr3_aa: CASSQSAGTGGDLNNEQFF

v_call: TRBV6-5
j_call: TRBJ1-1
d_call: NA
cdr3_aa: CASSYGGEGTEAFF

v_call: TRBV7-3
j_call: TRBJ2-3
d_call: NA
cdr3_aa: CASSEDTSTDTQYF

v_call: TRBV9
j_call: TRBJ2-3
d_call: NA
cdr3_aa: CASSVVPSGTDTQYF

v_call: TRBV9
j_call: TRBJ2-7
d_call: TRBD1
cdr3_aa: CASSVGDRELPYEQYF

v_call: TRBV28
j_call: TRBJ2-7
d_call: NA
cdr3_aa: CASSPRAAVKDYEQYF

v_call: TRBV7-6
j_call: TRBJ1-1
d_call: NA
cdr3_aa: CASSLAMWGGTEAFF

v_call: TRBV18
j_call: TRBJ1-1
d_call: NA
cdr3_aa: CASSPEGTEAFF